This T cell receptor (beta chain) was recovered during a study of shared clonotypes between healthy human individuals. General study findings and limits: Larger richness was generally estimated for naive than memory subsets.

V dropped 6 bases and J dropped 5 bases, with 14 bases sitting between them. The CDR3 extends over 13 amino acids. Germline-derived CDR1 and CDR2 are PRHDT and FYEKMQ (reference sequence). In the case of this clone: Its antigen remains unidentified.

CD45RO-negative cells were positively selected for CCR7, leaving out terminally differentiated effector memory CD45RA+ cells. The table came from immunoSEQ multiplex PCR; TCRdb's copy has only in-frame clones and leaves some out. This table has some 2,100,000 clones, about 92% appearing once. Sequencing was carried out using naive CD8+ T cells from PBMCs. This sequence was found in a man aged 18 to 30 in good health. Some clones in this sample may be carry-over from other donors' samples. This chain links TRBV13 with TRBJ2-7, with a possible D match to TRBD1 (6 bases). The CDR3 sequence is CASSLDSWDEQYF. The CDR3 bases are TGTGCCAGCAGTTTGGACAGCTGGGACGAGCAGTACTTC.